The entry that follows covers one T cell receptor beta chain sequence. The sample is drawn from a study of T cell changes during pregnancy in multiple sclerosis. CDR3 size: 14 residues. Between the trimmed V and J ends, which lost 6 bases and 5 bases, there was a span of 15 bases. Sequencing used immunoSEQ multiplex PCR; TCRdb keeps in-frame clones, though not all of them. The sample lists just over 40,000 clones, around nine tenths occurring once. The rearrangement joins TRBV5-3 to TRBJ1-5; D may be TRBD1 (5 bases). TRBV5-3 is treated as an ORF (open reading frame) with a function not yet certain. This clonotype originated in a female donor in good health, enrolled as a control in a pregnancy study. Material: peripheral blood, obtained in the first trimester of pregnancy. The CDR3: CARTPRGRDQPQHF. DNA of the CDR3: TGTGCCAGAACCCCGCGGGGCCGTGATCAGCCCCAGCATTTT.